This record looks at one T cell receptor (beta chain) sequence and its context. The record originates from a study of blood T cell repertoires in COVID-19. CDR1 and CDR2 (germline): KGHDR, SFDVKD. Trimming took off 6 bases at V and 5 bases at J, with 13 bases between the two ends. The CDR3 has 14 residues. Authors' data handling: For nucleated cells, counts were estimated from reference gene primer amplification. Method: immunoSEQ multiplex PCR; TCRdb's copy keeps in-frame clones and lacks some. The D gene and trimming were derived from the DNA, and the V and J assignments and clone size from that table. The table records some 30,000 clones, roughly 85% of them present only once.

The chain links TRBV24-1 to TRBJ2-1; possible D gene TRBD2, 6 bases. This TCR derives from a man between 60 and 75 years old with active COVID-19. Sequenced material: peripheral blood. CDR3 in amino acids: CATSYSVADNEQFF. The CDR3, as DNA: TGTGCCACCAGTTACTCTGTAGCGGACAATGAGCAGTTCTTC.